This T cell receptor (beta chain) was found in a study of control samples from healthy donors and cancer patients. Germline CDR1 is SGHKS and CDR2 is YYEKEE (reference sequence). Trimming removed 4 bases at V and 6 bases at J, with 17 bases between. The CDR3 is 15 amino acids. The repertoire was sequenced with immunoSEQ multiplex PCR; TCRdb's copy has only in-frame clones and lacks some. The sample holds some 150,000 clones, approximately 94% seen once. Sequencing was done on a sample of blood. The sequence was obtained from a man aged 35-49 years in good health. The chain uses TRBV5-5 and TRBJ2-4; TRBD1 or TRBD2 may be the D gene (5 bases each). CDR3 residues: CASSHTGTPGNIQYF. The CDR3 bases are TGTGCCAGCAGCCACACCGGGACCCCGGGAAACATTCAGTACTTC.